The present entry profiles one T cell receptor beta chain with its context. This clonotype was counted ten times or more. Its antigen is currently not known. Per-base quality was not reported, and no clone a single base away is much larger than it. Set within a cohort of healthcare workers in London, UK, this nested case-control study involved weekly PCR testing of nasopharyngeal swabs along with blood sampling. Healthcare workers were recruited during the week of the UK lockdown, between 23 and 31 March 2020, and followed weekly for up to about 15 weeks. The sample belongs to a study of early T cells in non-severe SARS-CoV-2 infection (dated by TCRdb to 2020 to 2022). For the wider study: Because TCR sequencing relied on bulk RNA taken from unsorted whole blood, pairing of alpha and beta chains was not possible. Summary of the overall study and its limitations: VDJdb matching was skewed toward anti-spike CD8 responses and likely underestimated virus-specific expansions, missing private and CD4 specificities.

The CDR3 has 13 amino acids, counting the end cysteine and phenylalanine. Only the CDR3 region is kept as DNA, spanning 39 bases read in frame from base 1. As encoded in the germline V gene, CDR1 is MNHEY while CDR2 is SVGAGI. V lost 5 bases and J lost 4 bases, and the count of bases not matched to a germline gene is 2. Libraries were prepared through 5' RACE. Sequenced on a NextSeq 500. To correct for sequencing error and PCR bias, the TCR library protocol tagged individual cDNA molecules with unique molecular identifiers. Both TCR alpha and beta chains were sequenced, and tight co-correlation was observed between alpha and beta sequence abundances in each sample. The study's processing was this. V gene, J gene and CDR3 annotation of TCR sequences was performed with Decombinator V4. Expanded TCRs were defined as changing significantly between any two time points under a Poisson model with p below 0.0001. TCR abundances were normalised to the total number of TCRs sequenced in each sample and reported as counts per million. TRAV1-2 paired with TRAJ12, TRAJ20 or TRAJ33 defined MAIT TCRs, while TRAV10 paired with TRAJ18 defined iNKT TCRs. VDJdb, accessed 1 November 2021, was searched for CMV, EBV and SARS-CoV-2 annotated TCRs, excluding TCRs annotated for multiple antigens. Starting from the raw public reads, TCRdb applied fastp trimming at Q25, assembled clones with MiXCR and retained in-frame beta chains. Identical CDR3 proteins give one entry, which carries the most common genes and DNA. TCRdb's processing, not the authors' own work, is the source of the V and J calls. In this sample the table shows about 19,000 distinct CDR3 sequences, over 4% of which occur a single time. Under 8.5% of the sample is in the top ten clones.

The chain is made from TRBV6-5 and TRBJ2-1; 7 bases in the middle match TRBD2. The specimen sequenced was whole blood. The source is an adult who was a healthcare worker with PCR-confirmed SARS-CoV-2 infection or an uninfected control (not recorded which). The nucleotide sequence is given as TGTGCCAGCAGTAGCGGGGCTTACAATGAGCAGTTCTTC. It is translated as CASSSGAYNEQFF.